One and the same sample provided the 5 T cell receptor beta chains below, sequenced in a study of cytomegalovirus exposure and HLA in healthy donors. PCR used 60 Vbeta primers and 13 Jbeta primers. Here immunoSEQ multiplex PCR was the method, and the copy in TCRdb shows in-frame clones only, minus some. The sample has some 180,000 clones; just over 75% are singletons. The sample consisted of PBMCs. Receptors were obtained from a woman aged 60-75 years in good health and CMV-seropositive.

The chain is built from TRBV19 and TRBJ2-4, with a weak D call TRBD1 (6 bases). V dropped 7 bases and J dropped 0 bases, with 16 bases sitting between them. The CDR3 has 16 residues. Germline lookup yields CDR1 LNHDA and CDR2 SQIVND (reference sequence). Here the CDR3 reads CASTPRDTLAKNIQYF. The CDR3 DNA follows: TGTGCCAGTACCCCCAGGGACACGTTAGCCAAAAACATTCAGTACTTC.

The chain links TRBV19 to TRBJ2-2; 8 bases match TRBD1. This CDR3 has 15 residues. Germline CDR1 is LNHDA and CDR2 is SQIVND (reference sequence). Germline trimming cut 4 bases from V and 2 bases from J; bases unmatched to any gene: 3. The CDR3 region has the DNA TGTGCCAGTAGTACCGGACAGGGTAACACCGGGGAGCTGTTTTTT. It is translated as CASSTGQGNTGELFF.

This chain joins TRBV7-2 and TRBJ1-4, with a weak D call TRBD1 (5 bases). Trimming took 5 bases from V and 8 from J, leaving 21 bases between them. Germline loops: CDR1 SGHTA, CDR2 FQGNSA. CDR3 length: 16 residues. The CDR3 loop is CASSPLAGRGGEKLFF. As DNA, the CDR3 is TGTGCCAGCAGCCCGCTGGCGGGACGGGGTGGAGAAAAACTGTTTTTT.

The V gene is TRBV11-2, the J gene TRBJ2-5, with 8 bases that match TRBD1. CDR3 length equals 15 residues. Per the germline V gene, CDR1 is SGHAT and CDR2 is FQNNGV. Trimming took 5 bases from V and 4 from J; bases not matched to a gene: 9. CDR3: CASSPAGQGGETQYF. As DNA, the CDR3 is TGTGCCAGCAGCCCCGCCGGACAGGGAGGAGAGACCCAGTACTTC.

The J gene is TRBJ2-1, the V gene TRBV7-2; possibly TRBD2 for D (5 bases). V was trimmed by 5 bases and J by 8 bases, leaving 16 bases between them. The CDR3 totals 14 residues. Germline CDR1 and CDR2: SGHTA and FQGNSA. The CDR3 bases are TGTGCCAGCAGCCCCCAAGCCAGCGGCGATGAGCAGTTCTTC. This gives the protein CASSPQASGDEQFF.